This entry lists 10 T cell receptor beta chains sequenced from one sample in a study of beta chain features in type 1 diabetes. Study outcomes and limitations: There was a moderate but significant shortening of TCRB CDR3s in all four CD4+ subsets of Type 1 diabetes patients.

Their cognate antigens are unknown. Expressed TCRB transcripts got sequenced, as all isolated RNA was reverse transcribed. The table came from immunoSEQ multiplex PCR; TCRdb's copy has only in-frame clones and leaves some out. The profile shows 95,000 to 110,000 clones, about 26% of them singletons. The sample taken for sequencing was central memory CD4+ T cells from blood. These receptor sequences come from a woman aged 18-30 years with type 1 diabetes.

The genes are TRBV9 and TRBJ2-1; tentative D call: TRBD1 (6 bases). The CDR3 runs to 20 residues. CDR1 and CDR2 (germline): SGDLS, YYNGEE. Trimming took 4 bases from V and 4 from J, leaving 30 bases between them. CDR3 nucleotides: TGTGCCAGCAGCCCGAGAGGGGGAGTAGAGCGGAAATTGACTTACAATGAGCAGTTCTTC. It specifies CASSPRGGVERKLTYNEQFF.

The CDR3 DNA reads TGTGCCAGCAGCCTGGGGACAGAAGAGACCCAGTACTTC. As protein: CASSLGTEETQYF. The V and J genes are TRBV5-8 and TRBJ2-5, with 7 bases identical to TRBD1. V lost 4 bases and J lost 3; bases outside the gene matches: 3. This CDR3 has 13 amino acids. Germline V gives CDR1 SGHTS, CDR2 YDEGEE. The complete variable domain, with remaining parts taken from reference TRBV5-8 and TRBJ2-5, reads EAGVTQSPTHLIKTRGQQATLRCSPISGHTSVYWYQQALGLGLQFLLWYDEGEERNRGNFPPRFSGRQFPNYSSELNVNALELEDSALYLCASSLGTEETQYFGPGTRLLVL.

The chain carries TRBV11-2 and TRBJ1-3, with TRBD1 identical over 8 bases. The CDR3 extends over 15 amino acids. V shed 5 bases and J 2 bases; nucleotides not matched to a gene: 5. Germline V gene lookup returns CDR1 SGHAT and CDR2 FQNNGV. CDR3 DNA: TGTGCCAGCAGCCCGACAGGGGTGGCTGGAAACACCATATATTTT. Protein sequence: CASSPTGVAGNTIYF.

The CDR3 region is CASSPFGDTPQQYF. In nucleotides, the CDR3 is TGTGCCAGCAGCCCATTTGGAGATACCCCGCAGCAGTACTTC. This chain uses TRBV25-1 with TRBJ2-5, with unresolved D. The CDR3 has 14 residues. The V gene lost 6 bases and the J gene lost 11 bases, with 22 bases spanning the gap. CDR1 is MGHDK and CDR2 is SYGVNS in the germline V gene.

The CDR3, as DNA: TGTGCCAGCAGCCTAAGCGGGAGTTCCAATGAGCAGTTCTTC. Translating it yields CASSLSGSSNEQFF. The J gene is TRBJ2-1, the V gene TRBV25-1; 8 nucleotides agree with TRBD2. The germline V gene has CDR1 MGHDK and CDR2 SYGVNS. J was trimmed by 6 bases and V by 6 bases; bases with no gene match: 7. The CDR3 spans 14 residues. The full variable domain, in which reference TRBV25-1 and TRBJ2-1 provide the parts outside the CDR3, is EADIYQTPRYLVIGTGKKITLECSQTMGHDKMYWYQQDPGMELHLIHYSYGVNSTEKGDLSSESTVSRIRTEHFPLTLESARPSHTSQYLCASSLSGSSNEQFFGPGTRLTVL.

This clone occurred a few times. The chain carries TRBV7-9 and TRBJ1-1; D may be TRBD1 (5 bases). The CDR3 is 17 amino acids. Trimming shortened V by 7 bases and J by 0 bases, and 21 bases separated the two germline ends. CDR1 SEHNR and CDR2 FQNEAQ come from the germline V gene (reference sequence). The CDR3 coding sequence is TGTGCCAGCACCCAGGCAGGGTCATGGGGAATGAACACTGAAGCTTTCTTT. This encodes CASTQAGSWGMNTEAFF. Combining the CDR3 with reference TRBV7-9 and TRBJ1-1 gives the whole variable domain DTGVSQNPRHKITKRGQNVTFRCDPISEHNRLYWYRQTLGQGPEFLTYFQNEAQLEKSRLLSDRFSAERPKGSFSTLEIQRTEQGDSAMYLCASTQAGSWGMNTEAFFGQGTRLTVV.

This clone occurred a few times. The rearrangement uses TRBV19 and TRBJ1-5; D is undetermined. The germline V and J ends were trimmed by 10 bases and 4 bases, with 14 bases remaining between them. The CDR3 covers 13 residues. Germline loops: CDR1 LNHDA, CDR2 SQIVND (reference sequence). The CDR3, as DNA: TGTGCCATCTCTGGGAGCAAAAATCAGCCCCAGCATTTT. Its protein is CAISGSKNQPQHF.

This clone came up a few times. The chain uses TRBV30 and TRBJ1-1; TRBD1 might be the D (5 bases). This CDR3 contains 15 residues. Germline CDR1 is GTSNPN and CDR2 is SVGIG (reference sequence). V was pared by 2 bases and J by 5 bases, with 18 bases between. CDR3 region: CAWSKLGASGTEAFF. In DNA, the CDR3 is TGTGCCTGGAGTAAGTTAGGGGCCTCAGGGACTGAAGCTTTCTTT.

This clone was detected only a few times. The chain is built from TRBV28 and TRBJ1-1; 7 positions agree with TRBD1. The CDR3 has 15 amino acids. From germline, CDR1 is MDHEN and CDR2 SYDVKM. V lost 10 bases to trimming and J lost 5 bases; unmatched junction nucleotides: 16. CDR3 DNA sequence: TGTGCCACCCTCCCACCGGGACAGACGTTTACTGAAGCTTTCTTT. It encodes CATLPPGQTFTEAFF.

V usage is TRBV5-4 and J usage is TRBJ2-3; 9 bases agree with TRBD2. CDR1 is SGHNT and CDR2 is YYREEE in the germline V gene (reference sequence). The CDR3 consists of 17 residues. V gave up 0 bases and J gave up 2 bases; unmatched junction bases: 7. This chain's CDR3 is CASSLGGGLAYTDTQYF. The CDR3 DNA sequence: TGTGCCAGCAGCTTGGGGGGGGGACTAGCTTACACAGATACGCAGTATTTT.